This TCR beta chain was captured in a study of PD-1 blockade in classical Hodgkin lymphoma. Study conclusions and caveats: Newly diagnosed patients were said to have less baseline TCR diversity than healthy donors did. The baseline diversity of complete responders showed similarity to that of newly diagnosed patients. It was CD4+ TCR diversity, not CD8+, that rose significantly by C4D1.

The protocol was immunoSEQ multiplex PCR, while the TCRdb copy is restricted to in-frame clones and leaves out a portion. The sample records some 93,000 clones, approximately 78% being singletons. CDR3 length: 16 amino acids. The germline gives CDR1 SQVTM, CDR2 ANQGSEA. V dropped 6 bases and J dropped 3 bases, with 23 bases sitting between them. Regarding time point: cycle 4 day 1 (C4D1), after 6 weeks of nivolumab. All patients relapsed after autologous stem cell transplantation, and brentuximab vedotin exposure varied. On this clone: Its target is unknown.

This chain connects TRBV29-1 to TRBJ1-1; TRBD1 is a possible D gene (6 bases). The sequenced sample was peripheral blood mononuclear cells (PBMCs), obtained before the fourth cycle of nivolumab. This receptor was obtained from a human donor with classical Hodgkin lymphoma. In DNA form, the CDR3 reads TGCAGCGTGCGGGCACAGGGTTGGGGACGAGACACTGAAGCTTTCTTT. Translation: CSVRAQGWGRDTEAFF. The variable domain in full, completed from reference TRBV29-1 and TRBJ1-1, reads SAVISQKPSRDICQRGTSLTIQCQVDSQVTMMFWYRQQPGQSLTLIATANQGSEATYESGFVIDKFPISRPNLTFSTLTVSNMSPEDSSIYLCSVRAQGWGRDTEAFFGQGTRLTVV.